The 10 T cell receptor beta chains in this list originate from one sample, sequenced in a study of CD8 T cells in ankylosing spondylitis. TCRdb independently ran MiXCR on the 5' RACE reads; one entry per CDR3 protein. This table has approximately 46,000 distinct CDR3 sequences, around 10% appearing once. Sequenced: blood, either unsorted or a sorted T cell fraction (not recorded which). These receptors all come from a male donor with ankylosing spondylitis or in good health (not recorded which).

The chain has TRBV23-1 and TRBJ1-5; 8 nucleotides agree with TRBD1. TRBV23-1 is marked as an open reading frame, function uncertain. Losses at the gene ends were 2 bases for V and 5 bases for J; bases not matched to a gene: 20. CDR3 length: 20 residues. DNA of the CDR3: TGCGCCAGCAGTCAAGACGACCACCGGACCGGGACAGGCTTCTATCAGCCCCAGCATTTT. Translation gives CASSQDDHRTGTGFYQPQHF.

Turning to this clonotype: A much larger clone sits a single nucleotide away, making a read error possible. The chain links TRBV13 to TRBJ1-1; TRBD1 agrees at 7 bases. Looked up from germline, CDR1 is PRHDT and CDR2 is FYEKMQ (reference sequence). CDR3 length: 14 amino acids. DNA of the CDR3: TGTGCCAGCAGCCATGGGACAGCGAACACTGAAACTTTCTTT. Amino acids: CASSHGTANTETFF.

The sample holds many counts of this clonotype. The genes are TRBV3-1 and TRBJ2-5, with D tentatively TRBD2 (6 bases). Between the trimmed V and J ends, which lost 0 bases and 4 bases, there was a span of 9 bases. Germline V lookup: CDR1 LGHDT, CDR2 YNNKEL (reference sequence). The CDR3 length is 14 residues. The DNA for the CDR3 is TGTGCCAGCAGCCAAGACGCGGGGCGAGAGACCCAGTACTTC. This translates into CASSQDAGRETQYF.

This clonotype was counted many times. V is TRBV27 and J is TRBJ2-7, with 9 bases fitting TRBD1. This CDR3 has 15 amino acids. V lost 8 bases and J lost 7; bases outside the gene matches: 15. Germline loops: CDR1 MNHEY, CDR2 SMNVEV (reference sequence). CDR3 nucleotide sequence: TGTGCCAGCCAACCCCGACAGGGGGTCCCTTTAGAGCAGTACTTC. Its translation: CASQPRQGVPLEQYF.

This clonotype has a count of ten or more. V gene TRBV5-1 combines with J gene TRBJ2-1; 9 bases align to TRBD2. The CDR3 loop spans 15 amino acids. Trimming at V came to 0 bases and at J to 9 bases, leaving 7 bases not matched to a gene. Germline values: CDR1 SGHRS, CDR2 YFSETQ. CDR3 loop: CASSLVASGVAEQFF. The CDR3 bases are TGCGCCAGCAGCTTGGTGGCTAGCGGGGTAGCTGAGCAGTTCTTC.

This clonotype was seen many times. The rearrangement uses TRBV3-1 and TRBJ1-6, with D perhaps TRBD1 (6 bases). The CDR3 totals 14 residues. V lost 8 bases and J 5 bases, leaving 13 bases between the germline ends. The germline V gene encodes CDR1 LGHDT and CDR2 YNNKEL (reference sequence). For the CDR3, the DNA is TGTGCCAGCCAGTCAGGGGTCGATAATTCACCCCTCCACTTT. Amino acid sequence: CASQSGVDNSPLHF.

This clonotype occurred many times. The chain is built from TRBV5-1 and TRBJ2-1; 8 nucleotides line up with TRBD1. Germline V gene lookup returns CDR1 SGHRS and CDR2 YFSETQ. The CDR3 has 14 amino acids. Trimming took 4 bases from V and 5 from J; bases not matched to a gene: 5. CDR3 nucleotides: TGCGCCAGCAGCCGGACAGGGCAAGACAATGAGCAGTTCTTC. It yields the protein CASSRTGQDNEQFF.

This clonotype is deemed medium-sized (0.01 to 0.1%). The chain joins TRBV5-1 to TRBJ1-1, with D tentatively TRBD1 (5 bases). Trimming took off 1 base at V and 4 bases at J, with 11 bases between the two ends. The length of the CDR3 is 14 residues. CDR1 and CDR2 (germline): SGHRS, YFSETQ. Written as DNA, the CDR3 is TGCGCCAGCAGCTTGAGCGGGGACCCCACTGAAGCTTTCTTT. It yields the protein CASSLSGDPTEAFF.

Worth noting for this clonotype: This sequence may be a read error, since a much larger clone differs from it by one base. The chain is built from TRBV5-1 and TRBJ2-1; D unresolved. This CDR3 is 11 amino acids long. Germline V lookup: CDR1 SGHRS, CDR2 YFSETQ. V was pared by 3 bases and J by 6 bases, with 4 bases between. The CDR3 loop reads CASSSLNEQFF. In DNA, the CDR3 is TGCGCCAGCAGCTCCCTCAATGAGCAGTTCTTC.

This clonotype was recorded at least ten times. V gene TRBV20-1 combines with J gene TRBJ2-7; a possible D gene is TRBD1 (5 bases). The CDR3 spans 15 residues. Trimming removed 6 bases at V and 5 bases at J, with 23 bases between. Germline V gene data show CDR1 as DFQATT and CDR2 as SNEGSKA (reference sequence). The CDR3, as DNA: TGCAGTGCAAAACTACCAGGCAGGGCCTTTGACGAGCAGTACTTC. It encodes CSAKLPGRAFDEQYF.